The 32 T cell receptor beta chains below were found in one sample sequenced in a study of T cell changes during pregnancy in multiple sclerosis. Here immunoSEQ multiplex PCR was the method, and the copy in TCRdb shows in-frame clones only, minus some. Of under 95,000 clones listed, approximately 95% were seen once; the top ten hold roughly 0.93%. This sample comprised peripheral blood, obtained in the second trimester of pregnancy. These receptor sequences come from a female donor in good health, enrolled as a control in a pregnancy study.

This clone was found once. The CDR3 spells CASSELAGVAGELFF. The CDR3 DNA reads as TGTGCCAGCAGTGAATTAGCGGGAGTTGCCGGGGAGCTGTTTTTT. This rearrangement joins TRBV6-1 to TRBJ2-2, with 9 positions matching TRBD2. This CDR3 spans 15 amino acids. The trim removed 2 bases at V and 6 bases at J, leaving 4 bases unmatched. The germline V gene has CDR1 MNHNS and CDR2 SASEGT.

The chain recombines TRBV2 with TRBJ2-1; perhaps TRBD2 as D (6 bases). CDR3 length: 15 amino acids. Trimming left V 3 bases short and J 4 bases short, with 13 bases between. The germline gives CDR1 SNHLY, CDR2 FYNNEI. The chain's CDR3 is CASSDLGLNYNEQFF. The CDR3 DNA follows: TGTGCCAGCAGTGATCTGGGACTCAATTACAATGAGCAGTTCTTC. Full variable domain (rest looked up from reference TRBV2 and TRBJ2-1): EPEVTQTPSHQVTQMGQEVILRCVPISNHLYFYWYRQILGQKVEFLVSFYNNEISEKSEIFDDQFSVERPDGSNFTLKIRSTKLEDSAMYFCASSDLGLNYNEQFFGPGTRLTVL.

This chain joins TRBV7-8 and TRBJ2-2; the D gene is possibly TRBD2 (6 bases). The CDR3 length is 15 residues. The V and J ends lost 4 bases and 1 base respectively, with 10 bases between them. The germline gives CDR1 SGHVS, CDR2 FQNEAQ. In DNA, the CDR3 is TGTGCCAGCAGCTCCGGGACTGAGAACACCGGGGAGCTGTTTTTT. It codes for CASSSGTENTGELFF.

The rearrangement uses TRBV2 and TRBJ2-2; TRBD2 matches at 13 bases. CDR1 and CDR2 (germline): SNHLY, FYNNEI. This CDR3 has 15 residues. V trimming: 5 bases; J trimming: 5 bases; junction bases outside the gene matches: 2. In nucleotides, the CDR3 is TGTGCCAGCAGTAAACTAGCGGGAGGGACCGGGGAGCTGTTTTTT. Translating gives CASSKLAGGTGELFF.

The chain is built from TRBV27 and TRBJ2-2, with 7 positions matching TRBD2. Germline V CDR1 and CDR2: MNHEY, SMNVEV (reference sequence). V lost 8 bases and J lost 6; bases outside the gene matches: 9. The CDR3 runs 14 residues. The CDR3 DNA reads TGTGCCAGCGGGGGGGGAGATGGAGCCGGGGAGCTGTTTTTT. Amino acid sequence: CASGGGDGAGELFF.

The chain has TRBV19 and TRBJ2-7, with 7 bases lining up with TRBD1. The V gene's germline CDR1 is LNHDA and CDR2 SQIVND (reference sequence). CDR3 length: 15 amino acids. J lost 3 bases, V lost 3 bases, and 8 bases had no gene match. This CDR3 is CASSIGPGGDYEQYF. In DNA, the CDR3 is TGTGCCAGTAGTATCGGGCCAGGGGGTGACTACGAGCAGTACTTC.

The gene calls are TRBV7-8 and TRBJ2-7; 7 bases line up with TRBD1. Germline V gene lookup returns CDR1 SGHVS and CDR2 FQNEAQ. V gave up 3 bases and J gave up 3 bases; unmatched junction bases: 8. The CDR3 is 15 amino acids. The CDR3 nucleotides are TGTGCCAGCAGCTTGGGACAGCTGAATGTCTACGAGCAGTACTTC. It specifies CASSLGQLNVYEQYF.

The chain recombines TRBV5-4 with TRBJ2-7; 9 nucleotides match TRBD2. This CDR3 contains 14 residues. With 1 base clipped from V and 6 bases from J, the junction kept 5 bases outside the gene matches. In germline, CDR1 is SGHNT, CDR2 YYREEE (reference sequence). The CDR3 sequence is CASSLTGLAGEQYF. The DNA for the CDR3 is TGTGCCAGCAGCTTGACGGGACTAGCCGGCGAGCAGTACTTC. Full variable domain (rest looked up from reference TRBV5-4 and TRBJ2-7): ETGVTQSPTHLIKTRGQQVTLRCSSQSGHNTVSWYQQALGQGPQFIFQYYREEENGRGNFPPRFSGLQFPNYSSELNVNALELDDSALYLCASSLTGLAGEQYFGPGTRLTVT.

The chain is built from TRBV2 and TRBJ2-5; D may be TRBD1 (7 bases). With 7 bases removed from V and 5 bases from J, the gap between germline ends came to 17 bases. This CDR3 spans 14 amino acids. Germline CDR1 SNHLY, CDR2 FYNNEI. CDR3 residues: CASKKEGAVETQYF. The CDR3 bases are TGTGCCAGCAAGAAGGAGGGGGCCGTGGAGACCCAGTACTTC.

The J gene is TRBJ2-7, the V gene TRBV5-5; 7 bases fit TRBD2. The V gene end was trimmed by 0 bases and the J gene end by 5 bases; junction bases not matched to a gene: 2. The germline V gene has CDR1 SGHKS and CDR2 YYEKEE (reference sequence). This CDR3 contains 13 residues. CDR3 DNA: TGTGCCAGCAGCTTGGTGGCGGGAGACGAGCAGTACTTC. This gives the protein CASSLVAGDEQYF.

V is TRBV19 and J is TRBJ2-4; D ambiguous. This CDR3 region has 13 residues. In germline, CDR1 is LNHDA, CDR2 SQIVND (reference sequence). The germline V and J ends were trimmed by 6 bases and 7 bases, with 13 bases remaining between them. In DNA, the CDR3 is TGTGCCAGTAGACCCACTAATCCCAACATTCAGTACTTC. Residues: CASRPTNPNIQYF.

The J gene is TRBJ1-5, the V gene TRBV28; D might be TRBD1 (6 bases). Trimming cost V 6 bases and J 12 bases, with 18 bases left between them. Germline-derived CDR1 and CDR2 are MDHEN and SYDVKM. The CDR3 contains 13 residues. Here the CDR3 DNA reads TGTGCCAGCAGGGAATCAGGGGCTCGGGTCCAGCATTTT. The encoded protein is CASRESGARVQHF. Variable domain in full (rest from reference TRBV28 and TRBJ1-5): DVKVTQSSRYLVKRTGEKVFLECVQDMDHENMFWYRQDPGLGLRLIYFSYDVKMKEKGDIPEGYSVSREKKERFSLILESASTNQTSMYLCASRESGARVQHFGDGTRLSIL.

This chain uses TRBV28 with TRBJ2-1; 12 bases agree with TRBD2. The germline V gene has CDR1 MDHEN and CDR2 SYDVKM. The CDR3 is 15 amino acids. With 6 bases clipped from V and 6 bases from J, the junction kept 6 bases outside the gene matches. The CDR3 nucleotides read TGTGCCAGCAGCCTAACTAGCGGGGGGACCAATGAGCAGTTCTTC. Protein product: CASSLTSGGTNEQFF.

As DNA, the CDR3 is TGTGCCAGCAGCCAGGGACAGAGCAATCAGCCCCAGCATTTT. Amino acids: CASSQGQSNQPQHF. This rearrangement joins TRBV7-9 to TRBJ1-5, with TRBD1 identical over 7 bases. Losses at the gene ends were 5 bases for V and 1 base for J; bases not matched to a gene: 2. In germline, CDR1 is SEHNR, CDR2 FQNEAQ (reference sequence). The CDR3 contains 14 residues. The full variable domain, with the rest looked up from reference TRBV7-9 and TRBJ1-5, is DTGVSQNPRHKITKRGQNVTFRCDPISEHNRLYWYRQTLGQGPEFLTYFQNEAQLEKSRLLSDRFSAERPKGSFSTLEIQRTEQGDSAMYLCASSQGQSNQPQHFGDGTRLSIL.

This chain connects TRBV10-3 to TRBJ2-1; D possibly corresponds to TRBD2 (6 bases). Germline assignment: CDR1 ENHRY and CDR2 SYGVKD. There are 14 residues in the CDR3. The V gene lost 10 bases and the J gene lost 0 bases, with 13 bases spanning the gap. CDR3 nucleotide sequence: TGTGCCAACTCTAGCGACTTCTCCTACAATGAGCAGTTCTTC. It specifies CANSSDFSYNEQFF.

The chain uses TRBV5-4 and TRBJ2-7, with D perhaps matching TRBD2 (5 bases). This CDR3 region has 19 residues. CDR1 and CDR2 from the germline V gene are SGHNT and YYREEE (reference sequence). The germline V and J ends were trimmed by 3 bases and 0 bases, with 25 bases remaining between them. CDR3 nucleotide sequence: TGTGCCAGCAGCTCGCCATTACTAGTTCGGGGTTCCTACTCCTACGAGCAGTACTTC. Translated: CASSSPLLVRGSYSYEQYF.

A single count supports this clone. This rearrangement joins TRBV28 to TRBJ2-4; perhaps TRBD1 as D (6 bases). The CDR3 has 15 amino acids. Trimming stripped 6 bases from V and 0 bases from J, with 12 bases between. The germline CDR1 and CDR2 sequences are MDHEN and SYDVKM. The CDR3 DNA reads as TGTGCCAGCAGCGATGGACAGCTAGCCAAAAACATTCAGTACTTC. Encoded protein: CASSDGQLAKNIQYF.

This rearrangement joins TRBV29-1 to TRBJ2-7, with a weak D call TRBD1 (6 bases). Trimming took off 6 bases at V and 2 bases at J, with 11 bases between the two ends. The CDR3 extends over 12 amino acids. Germline CDR1 reads SQVTM; CDR2 reads ANQGSEA. The CDR3 loop reads CSVGGQTYEQYF. For the CDR3, the DNA is TGCAGCGTAGGCGGACAGACCTACGAGCAGTACTTC.

This chain uses TRBV28 with TRBJ1-5; the D gene is possibly TRBD1 (5 bases). The CDR3 spans 15 residues. Germline lookup yields CDR1 MDHEN and CDR2 SYDVKM. The ends were cut back, 8 bases at V and 0 bases at J, with 14 bases in the middle. Here the CDR3 DNA reads TGTGCCAGCGCCGTGGGGGGAAATAGCAATCAGCCCCAGCATTTT. Its protein product is CASAVGGNSNQPQHF.

The chain combines TRBV6-5 with TRBJ1-2, with D uncertain. Germline V gene lookup returns CDR1 MNHEY and CDR2 SVGAGI. This CDR3 comprises 13 residues. The V gene lost 4 bases and the J gene lost 2 bases, with 8 bases spanning the gap. In nucleotides, the CDR3 is TGTGCCAGCAGTTTACGCGGAAACTATGGCTACACCTTC. Protein product: CASSLRGNYGYTF.

The V and J genes are TRBV7-9 and TRBJ2-2, with D possibly being TRBD2 (6 bases). Germline V CDR1 and CDR2: SEHNR, FQNEAQ (reference sequence). V gave up 2 bases and J gave up 8 bases, with 15 bases separating them. This CDR3 comprises 15 residues. CDR3 DNA: TGTGCCAGCAGCTTAAATACGGGAGTAGTGGGGGAGCTGTTTTTT. This sequence encodes CASSLNTGVVGELFF.

The chain links TRBV7-9 to TRBJ2-3, with D possibly being TRBD1 (7 bases). Trimming shortened V by 5 bases and J by 0 bases, and 15 bases separated the two germline ends. This CDR3 comprises 16 residues. Germline CDR1 SEHNR, CDR2 FQNEAQ (reference sequence). The CDR3 DNA follows: TGTGCCAGCAGCCCGAGGAGGGGGCAAAGCACAGATACGCAGTATTTT. Translated: CASSPRRGQSTDTQYF.

Only a few counts were recorded for this clone. The rearrangement joins TRBV11-2 to TRBJ1-5; 10 positions agree with TRBD1. The CDR3 contains 15 residues. With 1 base clipped from V and 9 bases from J, the junction kept 6 bases outside the gene matches. Germline assignment: CDR1 SGHAT and CDR2 FQNNGV. DNA of the CDR3: TGTGCCAGCAGCTTAGGGGACAGGGGAATTTCGCCCCAGCATTTT. Protein product: CASSLGDRGISPQHF.

The CDR3 loop is CATYWGGINTEAFF. CDR3 DNA sequence: TGTGCCACCTACTGGGGGGGGATAAACACTGAAGCTTTCTTT. The chain couples TRBV28 to TRBJ1-1; D possibly corresponds to TRBD1 (5 bases). Trimming shortened V by 10 bases and J by 2 bases, and 17 bases separated the two germline ends. The CDR3 runs 14 residues. Germline CDR1 is MDHEN and CDR2 is SYDVKM.

The chain carries TRBV5-1 and TRBJ2-2, with D possibly being TRBD1 (5 bases). Trimming cost V 4 bases and J 4 bases, with 14 bases left between them. CDR1 SGHRS and CDR2 YFSETQ come from the germline V gene. The CDR3 sequence is 15 residues long. The CDR3 nucleotides read TGCGCCAGCAGCATTAGACAGCTTGGCACCGGGGAGCTGTTTTTT. It translates to CASSIRQLGTGELFF. Looking up the rest from reference TRBV5-1 and TRBJ2-2 gives the full variable domain: KAGVTQTPRYLIKTRGQQVTLSCSPISGHRSVSWYQQTPGQGLQFLFEYFSETQRNKGNFPGRFSGRQFSNSRSEMNVSTLELGDSALYLCASSIRQLGTGELFFGEGSRLTVL.

The CDR3 here is CASRLSPGTEGTEAFF. CDR3 bases: TGTGCCAGCAGGCTTAGTCCCGGGACAGAGGGCACTGAAGCTTTCTTT. The chain recombines TRBV7-2 with TRBJ1-1, with 7 nucleotides matching TRBD1. The V gene's germline CDR1 is SGHTA and CDR2 FQGNSA. Unmatched junction bases numbered 14, after V lost 6 bases and J lost 4 bases. This CDR3 has 16 residues.

V usage is TRBV19 and J usage is TRBJ1-1, with 7 nucleotides matching TRBD1. The CDR3 covers 11 residues. The J segment lost 7 bases and the V segment lost 9 bases, leaving 5 bases of the junction unmatched. CDR1 and CDR2 (germline): LNHDA, SQIVND (reference sequence). CDR3 loop: CASVDRFEAFF. As DNA, the CDR3 is TGTGCCAGCGTGGACAGGTTTGAAGCTTTCTTT.

This clone was counted once. V and J are TRBV2 and TRBJ1-5; D remains unclear. V was trimmed by 8 bases and J by 0 bases, leaving 11 bases between them. The CDR3 totals 14 residues. CDR1 is SNHLY, CDR2 FYNNEI, per germline. The CDR3 sequence is CASWGGNSNQPQHF. In nucleotides, the CDR3 is TGTGCCAGCTGGGGAGGTAATAGCAATCAGCCCCAGCATTTT.

The V call is TRBV7-9, the J call TRBJ1-2; a possible D gene is TRBD1 (5 bases). The CDR3 spans 15 residues. CDR1 is SEHNR and CDR2 is FQNEAQ in the germline V gene (reference sequence). The V gene lost 5 bases and the J gene lost 4 bases, with 17 bases spanning the gap. The CDR3 DNA is TGTGCCAGCAGCCGCGATCTAAACAGGTTCTATGGCTACACCTTC. Its translation: CASSRDLNRFYGYTF.

The chain joins TRBV9 to TRBJ2-3, with TRBD2 matching 9 bases. Germline assignment: CDR1 SGDLS and CDR2 YYNGEE. The CDR3 runs to 17 residues. With 6 bases clipped from V and 5 bases from J, the junction kept 16 bases outside the gene matches. The CDR3 is CASNEGGRATFLDTQYF. CDR3 DNA sequence: TGTGCCAGCAACGAGGGCGGGAGGGCCACATTCCTAGATACGCAGTATTTT.

The chain couples TRBV28 to TRBJ2-7, with TRBD2 matching over 7 bases. The CDR3 length is 16 residues. Germline assignment: CDR1 MDHEN and CDR2 SYDVKM. The V gene end was trimmed by 6 bases and the J gene end by 0 bases; junction bases not matched to a gene: 11. In DNA, the CDR3 is TGTGCCAGCAGCCCAACTAAGGCTAGCGGCTCCTACGAGCAGTACTTC. Protein sequence: CASSPTKASGSYEQYF.

The chain uses TRBV5-1 and TRBJ2-1, with a tentative D call TRBD1 (5 bases). There are 15 residues in the CDR3. V was pared by 4 bases and J by 6 bases, with 17 bases between. Germline V gene lookup returns CDR1 SGHRS and CDR2 YFSETQ. Here the CDR3 DNA reads TGCGCCAGCAGCCCTCCCCCCCCAGGGCTCAATGAGCAGTTCTTC. Its translation is CASSPPPPGLNEQFF.